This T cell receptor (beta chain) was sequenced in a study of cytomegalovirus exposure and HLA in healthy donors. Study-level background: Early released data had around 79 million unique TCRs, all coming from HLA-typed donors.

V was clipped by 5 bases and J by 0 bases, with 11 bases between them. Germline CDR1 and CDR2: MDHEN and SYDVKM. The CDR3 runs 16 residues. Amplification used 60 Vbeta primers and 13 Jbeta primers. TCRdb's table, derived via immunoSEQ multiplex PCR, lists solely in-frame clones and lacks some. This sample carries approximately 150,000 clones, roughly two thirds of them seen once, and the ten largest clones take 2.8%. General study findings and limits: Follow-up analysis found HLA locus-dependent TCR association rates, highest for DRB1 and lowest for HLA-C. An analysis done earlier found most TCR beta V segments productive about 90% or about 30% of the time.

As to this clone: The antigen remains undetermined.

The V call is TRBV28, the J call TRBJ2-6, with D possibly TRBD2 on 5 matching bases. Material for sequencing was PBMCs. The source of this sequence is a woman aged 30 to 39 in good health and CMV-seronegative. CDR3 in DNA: TGTGCCAGCAGTACAGACTATGACTCTGGGGCCAACGTCCTGACTTTC. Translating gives CASSTDYDSGANVLTF.